These T cell receptor beta chains were read from a single sample in a study of breast tumors, draining lymph nodes, adjacent tissues. TCRdb called the multiplex PCR reads again in MiXCR, with one record for every CDR3 protein. The data contain 13,000 or so distinct CDR3 sequences, roughly half of them singletons. The material sequenced was tumor-adjacent breast tissue. These TCRs come from a female donor with breast cancer. Some clones in this sample may be carry-over from other donors' samples. CDR3s include the opening cysteine and the closing phenylalanine or tryptophan. A D gene is named only where the DNA matches it firmly. Expanded clones are given a class, and other clones once, few, many or no size at all.

v_call	j_call	clone_size	d_call	cdr3_aa	cdr3_nt
TRBV13	TRBJ2-4	many	TRBD1	CASSQIPGQAGKNIQYF	TGTGCCAGCAGCCAAATCCCGGGACAGGCGGGCAAAAACATTCAGTACTTC
TRBV13	TRBJ2-5	medium-sized	-	CASSLGNQETQYF	TGTGCCAGCAGCTTAGGGAACCAAGAGACCCAGTACTTC
TRBV4-1	TRBJ1-6	-	-	CASSQDLTSGSPLHF	TGCGCCAGCAGCCAAGATTTGACCAGTGGCTCACCCCTCCACTTT
TRBV20-1	TRBJ2-7	-	-	CSARDRPYEQYF	TGCAGTGCTAGAGATCGCCCCTACGAGCAGTACTTC
TRBV27	TRBJ2-1	many	-	CASKGPHGEQFF	TGTGCCTCGAAGGGGCCTCATGGGGAGCAGTTCTTC
TRBV7-9	TRBJ2-3	-	TRBD2	CASSPGRLAGPTDTQYF	TGTGCCAGCAGTCCAGGCCGACTAGCGGGACCCACAGATACGCAGTATTTT
TRBV15	TRBJ2-7	-	TRBD1	CATSIRLGQGREQYF	TGTGCCACCAGCATCCGTCTGGGACAGGGACGCGAGCAGTACTTC
TRBV5-1	TRBJ2-3	once	TRBD1	CASSLATGDPQYF	TGCGCCAGCAGCTTGGCGACAGGGGATCCGCAGTATTTT
TRBV2	TRBJ2-7	-	-	CASSDGVAGFYEQYF	TGTGCCAGCAGTGATGGGGTGGCGGGGTTCTACGAGCAGTACTTC
TRBV6-1	TRBJ1-1	-	TRBD1	CASSGRQGEGVNTEAFF	TGTGCCAGCAGTGGCAGACAGGGGGAAGGCGTGAACACTGAAGCTTTCTTT
TRBV6-1	TRBJ2-7	-	TRBD2	CAIGRWRENPYEQYF	TGTGCCATTGGGCGGTGGCGGGAGAACCCCTACGAGCAGTACTTC
TRBV7-2	TRBJ2-2	many	TRBD2	CASSWGGGGGELFF	TGTGCCAGCAGCTGGGGGGGTGGAGGCGGGGAGCTGTTTTTT
TRBV20-1	TRBJ2-7	once	TRBD2	CSARRFSGRALRNEQYF	TGCAGTGCTAGACGATTTAGCGGGAGGGCCTTAAGAAACGAGCAGTACTTC
TRBV6-6	TRBJ1-1	many	-	CASSDGQNTEAFF	TGTGCCAGCAGTGACGGACAGAACACTGAAGCTTTCTTT
TRBV9	TRBJ2-1	many	TRBD2	CASSVGTSGYNEQFF	TGTGCCAGCAGCGTAGGGACTAGCGGGTACAATGAGCAGTTCTTC
TRBV5-6	TRBJ1-6	-	-	CASSLLGAANPPLHF	TGTGCCAGCAGCCTTCTAGGGGCCGCTAATCCACCCCTCCACTTT
TRBV2	TRBJ1-2	-	-	CASPAGTYGYTF	TGTGCCAGCCCGGCAGGGACATATGGCTACACCTTC
TRBV20-1	TRBJ2-3	-	-	CSAPWANTQYF	TGCAGTGCTCCCTGGGCGAATACGCAGTATTTT
TRBV7-9	TRBJ2-2	-	TRBD1	CASSNRGPGELFF	TGTGCCAGCAGCAACAGGGGGCCCGGGGAGCTGTTTTTT
TRBV20-1	TRBJ2-7	-	TRBD2	CSARRFSGRAYEQYF	TGCAGTGCTAGACGATTTAGCGGGAGGGCCTACGAGCAGTACTTC
TRBV7-6	TRBJ2-5	-	-	CASSPATETQYF	TGTGCCAGCAGCCCCGCTACAGAGACCCAGTACTTC
TRBV7-9	TRBJ1-6	-	-	CASSNLHEGVDNSPLHF	TGTGCCAGCAGCAACCTCCATGAGGGGGTTGATAATTCACCCCTCCACTTT
TRBV11-3	TRBJ2-3	medium-sized	TRBD1	CASSLRQGATDTQYF	TGTGCCAGCAGCTTGCGACAGGGGGCAACAGATACGCAGTATTTT
TRBV5-1	TRBJ1-5	-	-	CASSAPTGINQPQHF	TGCGCCAGCAGCGCCCCGACAGGCATCAATCAGCCCCAGCATTTT
TRBV5-6	TRBJ1-2	once	TRBD1	CASSLNRGTGGYTF	TGTGCCAGCAGCTTAAACAGGGGGACGGGTGGCTACACCTTC
TRBV4-3	TRBJ2-7	-	TRBD1	CASSQLTGRYEQYF	TGCGCCAGCAGCCAATTGACAGGGAGATACGAGCAGTACTTC
TRBV12-5	TRBJ1-2	-	-	CASGPRSGATYGYTF	TGTGCTAGTGGCCCCCGAAGTGGGGCAACCTATGGCTACACCTTC
TRBV5-1	TRBJ1-5	-	-	CASSWGPGLNQPQHF	TGCGCCAGCAGCTGGGGACCGGGCCTCAATCAGCCCCAGCATTTT
TRBV6-4	TRBJ2-1	-	-	CASSEGGAEHNEQFF	TGTGCCAGCTCAGAGGGGGGGGCAGAACACAATGAGCAGTTCTTC
TRBV20-1	TRBJ2-2	medium-sized	-	CSARARLASTGELFF	TGCAGTGCTAGAGCTCGACTCGCTTCCACCGGGGAGCTGTTTTTT
TRBV2	TRBJ1-5	-	TRBD1	CASTRGDSNQPQHF	TGTGCCAGCACCAGGGGGGATAGCAATCAGCCCCAGCATTTT
TRBV19	TRBJ2-1	many	TRBD2	CASSIAVTGGGSYNEQFF	TGTGCCAGTAGTATCGCCGTGACGGGGGGGGGCTCCTACAATGAGCAGTTCTTC
TRBV12-3/TRBV12-4	TRBJ2-3	-	TRBD1	CASSPPGTGFTDTQYF	TGTGCCAGCAGCCCCCCCGGGACAGGGTTCACAGATACGCAGTATTTT
TRBV18	TRBJ1-2	-	-	CASSPPSRGRRNYGYTF	TGTGCCAGCTCACCACCGTCCAGGGGTAGAAGAAACTATGGCTACACCTTC
TRBV28	TRBJ2-1	-	-	CASSLSAGAEQFF	TGTGCCAGCAGTTTATCTGCTGGAGCTGAGCAGTTCTTC
TRBV14	TRBJ2-4	-	-	CASSQAGNIQYF	TGTGCCAGCAGCCAGGCAGGAAACATTCAGTACTTC
TRBV7-2	TRBJ2-1	-	-	CASSLVLAYNEQFF	TGTGCCAGCAGCTTAGTATTAGCATACAATGAGCAGTTCTTC
TRBV30	TRBJ1-4	many	-	CAWSLGNEKLFF	TGTGCCTGGAGTCTGGGGAATGAAAAACTGTTTTTT
TRBV4-3	TRBJ2-2	-	TRBD2	CASSQGTSGRAVTGELFF	TGCGCCAGCAGCCAGGGGACTAGCGGGAGGGCCGTCACCGGGGAGCTGTTTTTT
TRBV4-3	TRBJ1-2	-	-	CASSFRPAPRGYTF	TGCGCCAGCAGCTTCCGCCCGGCCCCGAGAGGCTACACCTTC
TRBV12-3/TRBV12-4	TRBJ1-2	-	TRBD1	CASSLDRGGGGYTF	TGTGCCAGCAGCCTTGACAGGGGTGGAGGGGGCTACACCTTC
TRBV20-1	TRBJ2-3	-	TRBD2	CSAKRLAGGTDTQYF	TGCAGTGCTAAAAGACTAGCGGGAGGTACAGATACGCAGTATTTT
TRBV20-1	TRBJ2-7	-	TRBD2	CSALGGGSYEQYF	TGCAGTGCCCTTGGAGGCGGGAGCTACGAGCAGTACTTC
TRBV9	TRBJ1-2	-	-	CASSRDGGSYGYTF	TGTGCCAGCAGCAGGGACGGAGGGAGCTATGGCTACACCTTC
TRBV7-2	TRBJ2-7	medium-sized	TRBD1	CASSLTGGEQYF	TGTGCCAGCAGCTTAACAGGGGGCGAGCAGTACTTC
TRBV7-8	TRBJ1-6	large	-	CASSRTEGRSPLHF	TGTGCCAGCAGCCGGACGGAAGGTCGGTCACCCCTCCACTTT
TRBV9	TRBJ1-2	-	-	CASSEGDDDYTF	TGTGCCAGCAGCGAAGGGGACGATGACTACACCTTC
TRBV6-2/TRBV6-3	TRBJ2-2	once	-	CASSYSGGGSDTGELFF	TGTGCCAGCAGTTACTCCGGCGGGGGCTCGGACACCGGGGAGCTGTTTTTT
TRBV5-6	TRBJ1-2	-	TRBD1	CASSVLGQGADYGYTF	TGTGCCAGCAGTGTTTTGGGACAGGGGGCTGACTATGGCTACACCTTC
TRBV20-1	TRBJ1-1	many	TRBD1	CSARVGRVGTAEAFF	TGCAGTGCTAGAGTCGGGCGGGTCGGGACAGCTGAAGCTTTCTTT
TRBV6-5	TRBJ2-7	-	TRBD1	CASRLGTGTYEQYF	TGTGCCAGCAGACTCGGGACAGGGACCTACGAGCAGTACTTC
TRBV30	TRBJ2-2	medium-sized	-	CAWRGHFTGELFF	TGTGCCTGGAGAGGGCACTTCACCGGGGAGCTGTTTTTT
TRBV6-5	TRBJ2-7	-	-	CASSTRDKQYF	TGTGCCAGCAGTACCCGGGATAAGCAGTACTTC
TRBV6-2/TRBV6-3	TRBJ2-5	many	TRBD1	CASSPPTGRRETQYF	TGTGCCAGCAGTCCCCCGACAGGGAGACGGGAGACCCAGTACTTC
TRBV5-6	TRBJ1-2	-	-	CASSRSLNSDYGYTF	TGTGCCAGCAGCCGCTCACTTAATAGTGACTATGGCTACACCTTC
TRBV7-3	TRBJ1-6	medium-sized	-	CASSLRGERSPLHF	TGTGCCAGCAGCTTAAGGGGGGAACGTTCACCCCTCCACTTT
TRBV5-4	TRBJ1-4	-	-	CASSLGVGFREKLFF	TGTGCCAGCAGCTTGGGTGTCGGGTTTCGAGAAAAACTGTTTTTT
TRBV20-1	TRBJ1-1	few	TRBD1	CSACDRGLMNTEAFF	TGCAGTGCATGTGACAGGGGTCTCATGAACACTGAAGCTTTCTTT
TRBV29-1	TRBJ1-5	-	-	CSVVSGINQPQHF	TGCAGCGTTGTCTCAGGGATCAATCAGCCCCAGCATTTT